These T cell receptor beta chains were read from a single sample in a study of blood T cell repertoires in COVID-19. The assay was immunoSEQ multiplex PCR, and TCRdb's table has in-frame clones only and misses some. The table lists 150,000 to 200,000 clones, 80% of them singletons. The sequencing sample was made of PBMCs or T cells enriched from blood (not recorded which). These receptors all stem from a man between 60 and 75 years old who had been exposed to COVID-19. Each CDR3 is given with its conserved first and last residue. D genes are given only for firm matches. The size entry is marked missing in some rows and otherwise reads once, few, many or a size class.

cdr3_aa: CASRQLGATNEKLFF; cdr3_nt: TGTGCCAGCAGGCAACTAGGTGCAACTAATGAAAAACTGTTTTTT; j_call: TRBJ1-4; v_call: TRBV27; clone_size: .; cdr3_length: 15; d_call: .
cdr3_aa: CASSQTWGGEKLFF; cdr3_nt: TGCGCCAGCAGCCAGACATGGGGGGGCGAAAAACTGTTTTTT; j_call: TRBJ1-4; v_call: TRBV4-3; clone_size: many; cdr3_length: 14; d_call: .
cdr3_aa: CATSRDSASGLLGRSNEQFF; cdr3_nt: TGTGCCACCAGCAGAGATTCGGCTAGCGGGCTATTGGGACGGAGCAATGAGCAGTTCTTC; j_call: TRBJ2-1; v_call: TRBV15; clone_size: .; cdr3_length: 20; d_call: TRBD2
cdr3_aa: CASSANQETQYF; cdr3_nt: TGTGCCAGTAGTGCTAACCAAGAGACCCAGTACTTC; j_call: TRBJ2-5; v_call: TRBV19; clone_size: .; cdr3_length: 12; d_call: .
cdr3_aa: CASTLSGSLKAFF; cdr3_nt: TGTGCCAGCACCCTGAGCGGATCCTTGAAGGCTTTCTTT; j_call: TRBJ1-1; v_call: TRBV12-3/TRBV12-4; clone_size: .; cdr3_length: 13; d_call: .
cdr3_aa: CASSEGNTEAFF; cdr3_nt: TGTGCCAGCAGCGAGGGGAACACTGAAGCTTTCTTT; j_call: TRBJ1-1; v_call: TRBV7-3; clone_size: .; cdr3_length: 12; d_call: .
cdr3_aa: CASSLGLVSTYEQYF; cdr3_nt: TGTGCCAGCAGCTTGGGACTTGTTAGTACGTACGAGCAGTACTTC; j_call: TRBJ2-7; v_call: TRBV7-2; clone_size: .; cdr3_length: 15; d_call: .
cdr3_aa: CASSLATAGNYGYTF; cdr3_nt: TGTGCCAGCAGCTTGGCCACAGCAGGGAACTATGGCTACACCTTC; j_call: TRBJ1-2; v_call: TRBV5-6; clone_size: .; cdr3_length: 15; d_call: .
cdr3_aa: CASSLTTGRGTEAFF; cdr3_nt: TGTGCCAGCAGTTTAACGACAGGCCGAGGGACTGAAGCTTTCTTT; j_call: TRBJ1-1; v_call: TRBV27; clone_size: .; cdr3_length: 15; d_call: .
cdr3_aa: CASSRSGDYEQYF; cdr3_nt: TGTGCCAGCAGCCGCTCGGGAGACTACGAGCAGTACTTC; j_call: TRBJ2-7; v_call: TRBV12-3/TRBV12-4; clone_size: .; cdr3_length: 13; d_call: .
cdr3_aa: CASSPRRSQETQYF; cdr3_nt: TGTGCCAGCAGCCCCCGTCGGAGTCAAGAGACCCAGTACTTC; j_call: TRBJ2-5; v_call: TRBV7-8; clone_size: once; cdr3_length: 14; d_call: .
cdr3_aa: CASSDSGHPNYGYTF; cdr3_nt: TGTGCCAGTAGTGACTCAGGACACCCTAACTATGGCTACACCTTC; j_call: TRBJ1-2; v_call: TRBV19; clone_size: once; cdr3_length: 15; d_call: .
cdr3_aa: CASSFILGRGSYEQYF; cdr3_nt: TGTGCCAGCAGCTTCATCCTCGGGAGGGGTTCCTACGAGCAGTACTTC; j_call: TRBJ2-7; v_call: TRBV7-9; clone_size: .; cdr3_length: 16; d_call: TRBD2
cdr3_aa: CASTRERLRSPLHF; cdr3_nt: TGTGCCAGCACCCGGGAAAGGTTAAGATCACCCCTCCACTTT; j_call: TRBJ1-6; v_call: TRBV7-6; clone_size: .; cdr3_length: 14; d_call: .
cdr3_aa: CASRGQGGQPQHF; cdr3_nt: TGTGCCAGCAGGGGGCAGGGGGGACAGCCCCAGCATTTT; j_call: TRBJ1-5; v_call: TRBV19; clone_size: .; cdr3_length: 13; d_call: TRBD1
cdr3_aa: CASSTSDNQPQHF; cdr3_nt: TGTGCCAGCAGCACCAGCGACAATCAGCCCCAGCATTTT; j_call: TRBJ1-5; v_call: TRBV9; clone_size: .; cdr3_length: 13; d_call: .
cdr3_aa: CSVEDPGRRSYNEQFF; cdr3_nt: TGCAGCGTTGAAGATCCCGGGAGACGCTCCTACAATGAGCAGTTCTTC; j_call: TRBJ2-1; v_call: TRBV29-1; clone_size: few; cdr3_length: 16; d_call: .
cdr3_aa: CASSLGDKMNTEAFF; cdr3_nt: TGTGCCAGCAGCTTAGGAGACAAAATGAACACTGAAGCTTTCTTT; j_call: TRBJ1-1; v_call: TRBV11-1; clone_size: .; cdr3_length: 15; d_call: .
cdr3_aa: CASSPGTGGGGSGANVLTF; cdr3_nt: TGTGCCAGCAGCCCCGGGACAGGGGGCGGCGGATCTGGGGCCAACGTCCTGACTTTC; j_call: TRBJ2-6; v_call: TRBV5-4; clone_size: .; cdr3_length: 19; d_call: TRBD1
cdr3_aa: CASSLNSGGRGYGYTF; cdr3_nt: TGTGCCAGCAGCTTGAATTCAGGGGGCAGAGGCTATGGCTACACCTTC; j_call: TRBJ1-2; v_call: TRBV5-5; clone_size: .; cdr3_length: 16; d_call: TRBD1
cdr3_aa: CASSLTGTDTQYF; cdr3_nt: TGTGCCAGCAGTTTAACGGGCACAGATACGCAGTATTTT; j_call: TRBJ2-3; v_call: TRBV12-3/TRBV12-4; clone_size: .; cdr3_length: 13; d_call: .
cdr3_aa: CAISEGGLAGGRASTDTQYF; cdr3_nt: TGTGCCATCAGTGAGGGAGGACTAGCGGGAGGCCGTGCTAGCACAGATACGCAGTATTTT; j_call: TRBJ2-3; v_call: TRBV10-3; clone_size: .; cdr3_length: 20; d_call: TRBD2
cdr3_aa: CASSWGQGTPFF; cdr3_nt: .; j_call: TRBJ1-1; v_call: TRBV11-3; clone_size: .; cdr3_length: 12; d_call: .
cdr3_aa: CASSPTPSTDTQYF; cdr3_nt: TGTGCCAGCAGTCCGACACCTAGCACAGATACGCAGTATTTT; j_call: TRBJ2-3; v_call: TRBV6-4; clone_size: .; cdr3_length: 14; d_call: .
cdr3_aa: CASRSRMNTEAFF; cdr3_nt: TGTGCCAGCAGGAGTCGAATGAACACTGAAGCTTTCTTT; j_call: TRBJ1-1; v_call: TRBV4-2; clone_size: .; cdr3_length: 13; d_call: .
cdr3_aa: CASSPPGGDVLRRGANVLTF; cdr3_nt: TGTGCCAGCAGCCCTCCCGGGGGGGATGTCTTGCGTCGTGGGGCCAACGTCCTGACTTTC; j_call: TRBJ2-6; v_call: TRBV11-3; clone_size: .; cdr3_length: 20; d_call: TRBD2
cdr3_aa: CASSFWQGGGYGANVLTF; cdr3_nt: TGTGCCAGCAGCTTTTGGCAGGGGGGCGGCTATGGGGCCAACGTCCTGACTTTC; j_call: TRBJ2-6; v_call: TRBV7-3; clone_size: .; cdr3_length: 18; d_call: .
cdr3_aa: CATAPFGTGAEKLFF; cdr3_nt: TGTGCCACCGCTCCTTTCGGGACAGGGGCTGAAAAACTGTTTTTT; j_call: TRBJ1-4; v_call: TRBV10-3; clone_size: .; cdr3_length: 15; d_call: TRBD1
cdr3_aa: CASSHSGGELFF; cdr3_nt: TGTGCCAGCAGCCATAGTGGCGGGGAGCTGTTTTTT; j_call: TRBJ2-2; v_call: TRBV7-3; clone_size: many; cdr3_length: 12; d_call: .
cdr3_aa: CASSWGLAGANVLTF; cdr3_nt: TGTGCCAGCAGCTGGGGACTAGCTGGGGCCAACGTCCTGACTTTC; j_call: TRBJ2-6; v_call: TRBV7-2; clone_size: .; cdr3_length: 15; d_call: TRBD2
cdr3_aa: CASSLARYQGEQYF; cdr3_nt: TGCGCCAGCAGCTTGGCGCGGTATCAGGGCGAGCAGTACTTC; j_call: TRBJ2-7; v_call: TRBV5-1; clone_size: .; cdr3_length: 14; d_call: .
cdr3_aa: CASSPGGGGSNQPQHF; cdr3_nt: TGTGCCAGCTCACCAGGAGGGGGCGGGAGCAATCAGCCCCAGCATTTT; j_call: TRBJ1-5; v_call: TRBV18; clone_size: .; cdr3_length: 16; d_call: TRBD1
cdr3_aa: CASSLSILDSTYEQYF; cdr3_nt: TGTGCCAGCAGTTTATCGATTCTCGACAGTACCTACGAGCAGTACTTC; j_call: TRBJ2-7; v_call: TRBV27; clone_size: .; cdr3_length: 16; d_call: .
cdr3_aa: CASSYPHGGFYEQYF; cdr3_nt: TGTGCCAGCAGTTACCCACATGGGGGGTTCTACGAGCAGTACTTC; j_call: TRBJ2-7; v_call: TRBV6-5; clone_size: .; cdr3_length: 15; d_call: .
cdr3_aa: CASRPTQGSYEQYF; cdr3_nt: TGTGCCAGCAGACCCACACAGGGCTCCTACGAGCAGTACTTC; j_call: TRBJ2-7; v_call: TRBV5-5; clone_size: .; cdr3_length: 14; d_call: .
cdr3_aa: CARGGRREDNEKLFF; cdr3_nt: TGTGCCAGGGGCGGGAGGAGGGAGGATAATGAAAAACTGTTTTTT; j_call: TRBJ1-4; v_call: TRBV6-5; clone_size: .; cdr3_length: 15; d_call: .
cdr3_aa: CASSLVTGPPPTDTQYF; cdr3_nt: TGTGCCAGCAGCTTAGTAACCGGTCCACCCCCTACAGATACGCAGTATTTT; j_call: TRBJ2-3; v_call: TRBV7-9; clone_size: .; cdr3_length: 17; d_call: .
cdr3_aa: CASSLGRDVNTQYF; cdr3_nt: TGTGCCAGCAGCCTGGGGCGGGACGTGAATACGCAGTATTTT; j_call: TRBJ2-3; v_call: TRBV3-1/TRBV3-2; clone_size: .; cdr3_length: 14; d_call: .
cdr3_aa: CASSLTGLGWSDSPLHF; cdr3_nt: TGCGCCAGCAGCTTGACAGGGCTTGGGTGGAGTGATTCACCCCTCCACTTT; j_call: TRBJ1-6; v_call: TRBV5-1; clone_size: .; cdr3_length: 17; d_call: .
cdr3_aa: CASSQVAPGGNSPLHF; cdr3_nt: TGTGCCAGCAGCCAAGTGGCGCCAGGGGGCAATTCACCCCTCCACTTT; j_call: TRBJ1-6; v_call: TRBV14; clone_size: .; cdr3_length: 16; d_call: TRBD1